This entry features one TCR beta chain sequence. This record comes from a study of blood T cell repertoires in COVID-19. Overall study: Whether acute or convalescent, the COVID-19 samples came from the United States, Italy and Spain. T cells, B-cell-depleted T cells, or PBMCs provided the cDNA or gDNA that served as material.

Authors' processing steps: Estimation of nucleated cell counts relied on the amplification of reference gene primers. Profiling relied on immunoSEQ multiplex PCR, and the TCRdb table lists in-frame clones only, not all of them. For V, J and clone size, that table is used; D and trimming come from the DNA. The top ten clones hold over 6.5% of a sample with some 180,000 clones, approximately 80% of them seen once. The CDR3 is 13 amino acids. With 2 bases removed from V and 1 base from J, the gap between germline ends came to 5 bases. The chain is built from TRBV12-3 or TRBV12-4 and TRBJ2-5; unclear D gene. This receptor was obtained from a middle-aged woman with COVID-19, enrolled during active disease. Source material: peripheral blood. The CDR3 loop reads CASSLYSQETQYF. CDR3 DNA: TGTGCCAGCAGTTTATACAGCCAAGAGACCCAGTACTTC.